This T cell receptor beta chain was obtained from a study of blood T cell repertoires in COVID-19. The germline V and J ends were trimmed by 6 bases and 0 bases, with 14 bases remaining between them. CDR3 length: 16 amino acids. Germline CDR1 is SNHLY and CDR2 is FYNNEI. TCRdb keeps only in-frame clones here, not all; method: immunoSEQ multiplex PCR. This table has under 250,000 clones, around 89% appearing once. Input material: PBMCs or T cells enriched from blood (not recorded which). The TCR was taken from a woman under 30 in a cohort exposed to, infected with or recovered from COVID-19 (not recorded which). J is TRBJ2-2 and V is TRBV2; D is perhaps TRBD1 (6 bases). The CDR3 sequence is CASSLSGHANTGELFF. Written as DNA, the CDR3 is TGTGCCAGCAGCCTTTCGGGACACGCGAACACCGGGGAGCTGTTTTTT.